The 28 T cell receptor beta chains in this list originate from one sample, sequenced in a study of T cell repertoires in cytomegalovirus infection. Their recognized antigens are unknown. Each CDR3 protein is one row after TCRdb ran MiXCR on the reads. The table records roughly 920,000 distinct CDR3 sequences, approximately 31% of them present only once. Sequenced material: cultured CD8+ T cells from PBMCs, taken from culture after CMV antigen stimulation. The source of these receptors is a human donor in good health (CMV status not recorded). Some clones in this sample may be carry-over from other donors' samples.

This clonotype showed up just a few times. The V call is TRBV10-3, the J call TRBJ1-2; 7 positions match TRBD1. V shed 6 bases and J 6 bases; nucleotides not matched to a gene: 13. Germline V lookup: CDR1 ENHRY, CDR2 SYGVKD. The CDR3 is 15 residues long. CDR3 DNA sequence: TGTGCCATCAGGACTTTTACAGACAGGGCGGATGGCTACACCTTC. This codes for CAIRTFTDRADGYTF.

The table lists this clonotype with many counts. The gene calls are TRBV7-2 and TRBJ2-1, with D unresolved. V shed 2 bases and J shed 1 base, with 6 bases lying between them. CDR3 length: 14 amino acids. The germline V gene has CDR1 SGHTA and CDR2 FQGNSA. The CDR3 region has the DNA TGTGCCAGCAGCTTATACGGTTCCTACAATGAGCAGTTCTTC. Amino acids: CASSLYGSYNEQFF.

The chain uses TRBV19 and TRBJ2-1; 9 bases align to TRBD2. J was trimmed by 6 bases and V by 3 bases; bases with no gene match: 6. Looked up from germline, CDR1 is LNHDA and CDR2 is SQIVND (reference sequence). The CDR3 runs 15 residues. CDR3 sequence reads: CASSISGGVSNEQFF. As DNA, the CDR3 is TGTGCCAGTAGTATTAGCGGGGGCGTAAGCAATGAGCAGTTCTTC.

This clonotype was observed a few times. J is TRBJ2-1 and V is TRBV7-9, with D tentatively TRBD1 (6 bases). The CDR3 has 14 residues. The germline V gene encodes CDR1 SEHNR and CDR2 FQNEAQ (reference sequence). Trimming shortened V by 4 bases and J by 5 bases, and 12 bases separated the two germline ends. The CDR3 nucleotides are TGTGCCAGCAGCTCAGGGGAGTACCACAATGAGCAGTTCTTC. This codes for CASSSGEYHNEQFF.

The V gene is TRBV2, the J gene TRBJ2-7; D possibly corresponds to TRBD1 (6 bases). Between the trimmed V and J ends, which lost 6 bases and 2 bases, there was a span of 8 bases. CDR1 and CDR2 from the germline V gene are SNHLY and FYNNEI. The CDR3 has 12 amino acids. CDR3 coding DNA: TGTGCCAGCAGGGGACAACCCTACGAGCAGTACGTC. Translated: CASRGQPYEQYV.

The chain combines TRBV12-3 or TRBV12-4 with TRBJ2-3; maybe TRBD2 (6 bases). V shed 5 bases and J shed 1 base, with 13 bases lying between them. The CDR3 runs to 15 residues. CDR3 coding DNA: TGTGCCAGCAGTGCAAGACTAGTGGGCACAGATACGCAGTATTTT. Translation: CASSARLVGTDTQYF.

This clonotype was picked up a small number of times. The chain uses TRBV13 and TRBJ2-3; no clear D. This CDR3 has 14 residues. Trimming shortened V by 1 base and J by 4 bases, and 9 bases separated the two germline ends. Per germline, CDR1 PRHDT and CDR2 FYEKMQ (reference sequence). For the CDR3, the DNA is TGTGCCAGCAGCTTAGTATTAACCCCAGATACGCAGTATTTT. This translates into CASSLVLTPDTQYF.

This chain uses TRBV28 with TRBJ2-1; TRBD2 is a possible D gene (6 bases). The CDR3 covers 14 residues. The V gene's germline CDR1 is MDHEN and CDR2 SYDVKM. Trimming left V 3 bases short and J 5 bases short, with 11 bases between. CDR3 protein: CASSFRGEHNEQFF. The CDR3 DNA reads as TGTGCCAGCAGTTTTCGCGGGGAGCACAATGAGCAGTTCTTC. Combining the CDR3 with reference TRBV28 and TRBJ2-1 gives the whole variable domain DVKVTQSSRYLVKRTGEKVFLECVQDMDHENMFWYRQDPGLGLRLIYFSYDVKMKEKGDIPEGYSVSREKKERFSLILESASTNQTSMYLCASSFRGEHNEQFFGPGTRLTVL.

CDR3 DNA: TGTGCCAGCAGCTTGGTGGCAGGCGACGGTGTGGGCACTGAAGCTTTCTTT. It yields the protein CASSLVAGDGVGTEAFF. The chain links TRBV5-5 to TRBJ1-1; no clear D gene. Per germline, CDR1 SGHKS and CDR2 YYEKEE (reference sequence). V gave up 0 bases and J gave up 4 bases, with 19 bases separating them. The CDR3 length is 17 residues.

The rearrangement uses TRBV20-1 and TRBJ1-6, with D perhaps matching TRBD1 (6 bases). Looked up from germline, CDR1 is DFQATT and CDR2 is SNEGSKA (reference sequence). V dropped 4 bases and J dropped 18 bases, with 16 bases sitting between them. The CDR3 runs to 11 residues. For the CDR3, the DNA is TGCAGTGCTACGACAGGACCCCTTACCCACTTT. Protein product: CSATTGPLTHF.

This clonotype has only a few counts. The chain has TRBV4-2 and TRBJ2-1; TRBD2 matches 8 bases. This CDR3 has 18 amino acids. Trimming took 2 bases from V and 2 from J; bases not matched to a gene: 11. CDR1 is LGHNA and CDR2 is YNFKEQ in the germline V gene. The CDR3 is CASSQKGTGGAAYNEQFF. CDR3 coding DNA: TGTGCCAGCAGCCAAAAGGGAACCGGGGGGGCCGCCTACAATGAGCAGTTCTTC.

The chain joins TRBV4-1 to TRBJ1-1, with D uncertain. Deletions cut 1 base from V and 1 base from J, with 4 bases between. The CDR3 contains 13 residues. CDR1 is MGHRA, CDR2 YSYEKL, per germline. The CDR3 nucleotides are TGCGCCAGCAGCCAAGCCGGGAACACTGAAGCTTTCTTT. Its protein is CASSQAGNTEAFF.

On this clonotype itself: A much larger clone is a single base away; this may be a read error. V is TRBV7-2 and J is TRBJ1-3; D might be TRBD1 (5 bases). The V end lost 1 base, the J end lost 4 bases, and 17 bases lay between the germline ends. This CDR3 is 17 amino acids long. Germline CDR1 and CDR2: SGHTA and FQGNSA. The CDR3 sequence is CASSLEHMEGPGNTIYF. Here the CDR3 DNA reads TGTGCCAGCAGCTTAGAGCACATGGAGGGGCCCGGAAACACCATATATTTT.

In this sample, this clonotype turned up a few times. V and J are TRBV12-3 or TRBV12-4 and TRBJ2-1; 7 bases match TRBD1. CDR3 length equals 14 residues. The V segment lost 4 bases and the J segment 9 bases; nucleotides outside the gene matches: 9. The CDR3 region is CASSSLEGAGEQFF. In nucleotides, the CDR3 is TGTGCCAGCAGTTCACTCGAGGGGGCAGGTGAGCAGTTCTTC.

With respect to this clonotype: This could be a read error, since a much larger clone is one nucleotide away. The chain combines TRBV7-6 with TRBJ1-2; TRBD1 matches 7 bases. The CDR3 extends over 12 amino acids. Germline-derived CDR1 and CDR2 are SGHVS and FNYEAQ. In nucleotides, the CDR3 is TGTGCCAGCGGCTTTCAGGGGGATGGCTACACCTTC. This gives the protein CASGFQGDGYTF.

This clonotype was counted between two and nine times. The chain recombines TRBV7-9 with TRBJ1-1; D call uncertain. The germline V and J ends were trimmed by 4 bases and 8 bases, with 14 bases remaining between them. The length of the CDR3 is 13 residues. The V gene's germline CDR1 is SEHNR and CDR2 FQNEAQ (reference sequence). The CDR3 spells CASSSPGDAEAFF. The CDR3 DNA sequence: TGTGCCAGCAGCTCACCGGGTGATGCCGAAGCTTTCTTT.

The chain combines TRBV12-3 or TRBV12-4 with TRBJ2-7, with D possibly matching TRBD2 (6 bases). Trimming stripped 1 base from V and 3 bases from J, with 19 bases between. The CDR3 sequence is 17 residues long. The CDR3 nucleotides are TGTGCCAGCAGTTTAGATTTCCCCCGGGACGGGGGCTACGAGCAGTACTTC. It specifies CASSLDFPRDGGYEQYF.

The chain recombines TRBV4-1 with TRBJ2-3, with 8 bases aligning to TRBD2. Germline V gene sequence: CDR1 MGHRA, CDR2 YSYEKL. This CDR3 is 15 amino acids long. V shed 2 bases and J 2 bases; nucleotides not matched to a gene: 3. CDR3 DNA: TGCGCCAGCAGCCAAACTAGCGGAGTCACAGATACGCAGTATTTT. Protein: CASSQTSGVTDTQYF.

This chain connects TRBV15 to TRBJ1-1, with D possibly matching TRBD1 (5 bases). V was trimmed by 2 bases and J by 1 base, leaving 20 bases between them. Germline-derived CDR1 and CDR2 are LNHNV and YYDKDF (reference sequence). The CDR3 runs to 18 residues. CDR3 nucleotides: TGTGCCACCAGCAGATACCTTAAGAGTGACAGACCGAACACTGAAGCTTTCTTT. It specifies CATSRYLKSDRPNTEAFF.

As to this clonotype: Being one base from a much bigger clone, this may be a read error. The chain recombines TRBV28 with TRBJ1-1; D uncertain. Trimming cost V 2 bases and J 5 bases, with 3 bases left between them. The germline V gene has CDR1 MDHEN and CDR2 SYDVKM. The CDR3 is 11 residues long. The CDR3, as DNA: TGTGCCAGCAGTTTAAAAACTGAAGCTTTCTTT. Its translation is CASSLKTEAFF. The full variable domain, completed using reference TRBV28 and TRBJ1-1, is DVKVTQSSRYLVKRTGEKVFLECVQDMDHENMFWYRQDPGLGLRLIYFSYDVKMKEKGDIPEGYSVSREKKERFSLILESASTNQTSMYLCASSLKTEAFFGQGTRLTVV.

This chain uses TRBV6-2 or TRBV6-3 with TRBJ2-3; 11 bases match TRBD2. The CDR3 runs 16 residues. V lost 1 base and J lost 3; bases outside the gene matches: 3. Germline V gene data show CDR1 as MNHEY and CDR2 as SVGEGT. This chain's CDR3 is CASSYFSGGATDTQYF. The CDR3 nucleotides read TGTGCCAGCAGTTACTTTAGCGGGGGGGCAACAGATACGCAGTATTTT.

This clonotype was counted only a few times. The chain couples TRBV5-1 to TRBJ1-1; D is uncertain. The germline V gene has CDR1 SGHRS and CDR2 YFSETQ. This CDR3 is 15 amino acids long. V lost 3 bases to trimming and J lost 4 bases, with 16 bases between them. The CDR3 DNA reads TGCGCCAGCAGCTCCCTTCCGGGCGAGGGCACTGAAGCTTTCTTT. Its protein product is CASSSLPGEGTEAFF.

The chain is built from TRBV7-6 and TRBJ2-2; D may be TRBD1 or TRBD2 (5 bases each). The germline CDR1 and CDR2 sequences are SGHVS and FNYEAQ. V lost 11 bases to trimming and J lost 1 base, with 11 bases between them. The CDR3 covers 13 residues. The CDR3 nucleotides are TGTGCCGGGGACCCTTTGAACACCGGGGAGCTGTTTTTT. Translating it yields CAGDPLNTGELFF.

In this sample, this clonotype turned up many times. This rearrangement joins TRBV5-6 to TRBJ2-7; a weak D match, TRBD2 (6 bases). The germline gives CDR1 SGHDT, CDR2 YYEEEE. The length of the CDR3 is 13 residues. V was pared by 4 bases and J by 1 base, with 9 bases between. The CDR3 coding sequence is TGTGCCAGCAGCCCGGGACTGTCCTACGAGCAGTACTTC. This sequence encodes CASSPGLSYEQYF. The complete variable domain, with remaining parts taken from reference TRBV5-6 and TRBJ2-7, reads DAGVTQSPTHLIKTRGQQVTLRCSPKSGHDTVSWYQQALGQGPQFIFQYYEEEERQRGNFPDRFSGHQFPNYSSELNVNALLLGDSALYLCASSPGLSYEQYFGPGTRLTVT.

This clonotype has a handful of counts. This rearrangement joins TRBV12-3 or TRBV12-4 to TRBJ2-3; tentative D call: TRBD1 (5 bases). Trimming took 8 bases from V and 0 from J, leaving 15 bases between them. The CDR3 covers 15 residues. CDR3 loop: CASRTLGPSTDTQYF. Written as DNA, the CDR3 is TGTGCCAGCCGAACCCTGGGGCCTAGCACAGATACGCAGTATTTT.

This clonotype came up many times. The chain has TRBV12-3 or TRBV12-4 and TRBJ2-2; 11 bases fit TRBD2. V lost 6 bases to trimming and J lost 0 bases; unmatched junction nucleotides: 6. This CDR3 has 17 residues. The CDR3 DNA sequence: TGTGCCAGCAGCAGACTAGCGGGGCTCTCGAACACCGGGGAGCTGTTTTTT. The encoded protein is CASSRLAGLSNTGELFF.

Note on this clonotype: At one end, the junction sequence differs from germline, possibly due to a read error. This chain uses TRBV2 with TRBJ1-5; tentative D call: TRBD1 (5 bases). Germline CDR1 is SNHLY and CDR2 is FYNNEI. CDR3 length equals 16 residues. The DNA for the CDR3 is TGTGTCAGCAGTTCATCCGGGACCAGAAACGGTCAGCCCCAGCATTTT. This translates into CVSSSSGTRNGQPQHF.

This clonotype was counted many times. The rearrangement joins TRBV7-8 to TRBJ2-1, with D perhaps matching TRBD1 (5 bases). Trimming stripped 2 bases from V and 3 bases from J, with 8 bases between. In germline, CDR1 is SGHVS, CDR2 FQNEAQ. The CDR3 is 14 residues long. The CDR3 nucleotides read TGTGCCAGCAGCTTACAGGGATTCTACAATGAGCAGTTCTTC. This sequence encodes CASSLQGFYNEQFF.